Many counts were recorded for the clone carrying this TCR beta chain. These data are taken from a study of T cells in Graves' hyperthyroidism and ophthalmopathy. Criteria for exclusion of patients were uncontrolled infection, other autoimmune disease, pregnancy or lactation. Used for diagnoses were clinical symptoms, serum thyroxine and TRAb, thyroid ultrasound and orbital computed tomography. RNA transcripts yielded amplified TCR beta CDR3 regions. HTBI primers drove first-round RT-PCR of the TCR CDR3. MiXCR, run by TCRdb on the multiplex PCR reads, gives a single entry per CDR3 protein. Of 500,000 to 600,000 distinct CDR3 sequences listed, 35% to 55% are singletons. This receptor was identified in an adult woman with Graves' disease, either hyperthyroidism or ophthalmopathy (not recorded which). Sequencing used peripheral blood or thyroid tissue (not recorded which).

The CDR3 DNA follows: TGTGCCAGCAGCGAGAGGTTGAACACCGGGGAGCTGTTTTTT. This translates into CASSERLNTGELFF. This chain connects TRBV7-2 to TRBJ2-2; D ambiguous. The CDR3 extends over 14 amino acids. Trimming removed 5 bases from V and 1 base from J, with 8 bases in between. Germline CDR1 reads SGHTA; CDR2 reads FQGNSA.